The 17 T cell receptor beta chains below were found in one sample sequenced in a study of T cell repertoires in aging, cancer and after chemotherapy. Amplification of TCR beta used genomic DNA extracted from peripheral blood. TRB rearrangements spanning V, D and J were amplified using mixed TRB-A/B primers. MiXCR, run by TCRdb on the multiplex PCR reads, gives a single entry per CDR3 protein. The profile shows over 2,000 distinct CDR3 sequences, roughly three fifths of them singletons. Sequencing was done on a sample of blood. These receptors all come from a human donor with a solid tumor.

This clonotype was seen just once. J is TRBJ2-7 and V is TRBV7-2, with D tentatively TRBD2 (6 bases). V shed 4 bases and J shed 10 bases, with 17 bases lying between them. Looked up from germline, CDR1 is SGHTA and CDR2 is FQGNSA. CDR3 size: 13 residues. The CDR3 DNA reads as TGTGCCAGCAGCTCCCGCTTAGCGGAAAACCAGTACTTC. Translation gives CASSSRLAENQYF.

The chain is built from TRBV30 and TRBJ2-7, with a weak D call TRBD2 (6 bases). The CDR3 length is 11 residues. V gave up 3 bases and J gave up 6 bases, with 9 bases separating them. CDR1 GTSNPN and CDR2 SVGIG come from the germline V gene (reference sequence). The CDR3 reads CAWRGGVEQYF. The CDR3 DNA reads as TGTGCCTGGAGGGGCGGGGTCGAGCAGTACTTC.

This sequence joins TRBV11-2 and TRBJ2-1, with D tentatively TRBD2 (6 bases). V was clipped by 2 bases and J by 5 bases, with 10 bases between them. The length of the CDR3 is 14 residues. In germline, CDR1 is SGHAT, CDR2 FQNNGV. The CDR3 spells CASSLQRVDNEQFF. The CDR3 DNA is TGTGCCAGCAGCTTACAGCGGGTAGACAATGAGCAGTTCTTC.

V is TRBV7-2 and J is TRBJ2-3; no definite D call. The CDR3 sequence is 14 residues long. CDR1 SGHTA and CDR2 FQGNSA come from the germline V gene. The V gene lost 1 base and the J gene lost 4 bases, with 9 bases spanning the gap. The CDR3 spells CASSLDTGADTQYF. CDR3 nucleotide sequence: TGTGCCAGCAGCTTAGATACGGGCGCAGATACGCAGTATTTT.

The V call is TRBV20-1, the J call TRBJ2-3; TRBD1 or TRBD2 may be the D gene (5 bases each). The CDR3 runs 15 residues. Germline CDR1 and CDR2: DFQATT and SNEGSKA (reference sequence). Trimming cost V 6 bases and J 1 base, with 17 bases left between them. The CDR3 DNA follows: TGCAGTGCCCCAGGGAGCGGCGATCGCACAGATACGCAGTATTTT. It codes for CSAPGSGDRTDTQYF.

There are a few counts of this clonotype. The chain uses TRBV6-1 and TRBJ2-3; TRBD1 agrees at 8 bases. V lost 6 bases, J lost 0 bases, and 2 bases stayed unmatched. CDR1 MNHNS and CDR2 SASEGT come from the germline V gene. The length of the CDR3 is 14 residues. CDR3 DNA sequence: TGTGCCAGCAGACACAGGGGGAGCACAGATACGCAGTATTTT. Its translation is CASRHRGSTDTQYF.

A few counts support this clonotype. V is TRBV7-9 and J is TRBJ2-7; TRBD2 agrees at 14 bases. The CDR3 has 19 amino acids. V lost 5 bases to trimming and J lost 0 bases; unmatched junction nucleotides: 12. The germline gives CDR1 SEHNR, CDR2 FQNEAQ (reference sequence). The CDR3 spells CASSGPGLAGVYGSYEQYF. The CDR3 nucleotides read TGTGCCAGCAGCGGCCCGGGACTAGCGGGAGTGTATGGCTCCTACGAGCAGTACTTC.

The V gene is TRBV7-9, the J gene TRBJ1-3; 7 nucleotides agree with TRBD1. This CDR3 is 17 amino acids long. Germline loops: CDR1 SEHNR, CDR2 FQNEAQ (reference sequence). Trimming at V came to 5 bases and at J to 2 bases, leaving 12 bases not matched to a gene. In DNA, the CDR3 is TGTGCCAGCAGCGAAAAGTTAGGGGGCGAGGCTGGAAACACCATATATTTT. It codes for CASSEKLGGEAGNTIYF.

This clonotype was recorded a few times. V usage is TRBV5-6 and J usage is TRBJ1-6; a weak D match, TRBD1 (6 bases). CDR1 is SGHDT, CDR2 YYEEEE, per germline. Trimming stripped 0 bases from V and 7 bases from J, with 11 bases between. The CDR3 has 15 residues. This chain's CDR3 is CASSLAGAKNSPLHF. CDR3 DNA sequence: TGTGCCAGCAGCTTGGCAGGGGCGAAGAATTCACCCCTCCACTTT.

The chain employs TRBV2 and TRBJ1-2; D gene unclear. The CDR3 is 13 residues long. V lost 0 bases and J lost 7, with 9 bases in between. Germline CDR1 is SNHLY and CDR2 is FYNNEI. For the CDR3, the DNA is TGTGCCAGCAGTGAAGCGCGCTCTGGTGGCTACACCTTC. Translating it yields CASSEARSGGYTF.

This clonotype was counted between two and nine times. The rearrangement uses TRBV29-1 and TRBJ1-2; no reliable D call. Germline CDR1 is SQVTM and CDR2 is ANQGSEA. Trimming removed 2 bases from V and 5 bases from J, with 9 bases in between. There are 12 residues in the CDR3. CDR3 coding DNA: TGCAGCGTTGAAAAGAGCTTTTATGGCTACACCTTC. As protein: CSVEKSFYGYTF.

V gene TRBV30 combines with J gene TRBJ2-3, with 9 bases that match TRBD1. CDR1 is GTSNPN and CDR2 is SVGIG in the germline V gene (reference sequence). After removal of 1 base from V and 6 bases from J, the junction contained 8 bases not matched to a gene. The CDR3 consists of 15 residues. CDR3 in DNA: TGTGCCTGGAGTGCCCCGGGACAGGGCGTCGATACGCAGTATTTT. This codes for CAWSAPGQGVDTQYF.

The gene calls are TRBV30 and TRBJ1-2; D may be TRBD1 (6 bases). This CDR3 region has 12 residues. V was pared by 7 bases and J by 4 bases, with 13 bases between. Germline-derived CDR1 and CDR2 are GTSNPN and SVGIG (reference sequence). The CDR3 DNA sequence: TGTGCCTTGCTGACAGGCTCCTATGGCTACACCTTC. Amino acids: CALLTGSYGYTF.

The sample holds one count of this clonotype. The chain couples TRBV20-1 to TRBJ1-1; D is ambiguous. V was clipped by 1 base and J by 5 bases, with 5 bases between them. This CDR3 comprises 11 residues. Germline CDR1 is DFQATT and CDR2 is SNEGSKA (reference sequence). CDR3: CSARAETEAFF. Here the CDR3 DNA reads TGCAGTGCTAGAGCGGAGACTGAAGCTTTCTTT.

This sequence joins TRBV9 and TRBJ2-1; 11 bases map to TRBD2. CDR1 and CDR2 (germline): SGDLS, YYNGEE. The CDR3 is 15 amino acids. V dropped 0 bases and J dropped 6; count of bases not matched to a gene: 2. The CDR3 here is CASSVVSGRANEQFF. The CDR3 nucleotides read TGTGCCAGCAGCGTAGTTAGCGGGAGGGCCAATGAGCAGTTCTTC.

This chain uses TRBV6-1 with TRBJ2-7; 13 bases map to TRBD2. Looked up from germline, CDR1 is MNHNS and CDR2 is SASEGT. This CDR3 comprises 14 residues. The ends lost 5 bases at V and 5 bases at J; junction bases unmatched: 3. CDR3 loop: CASSRTSGSNEQYF. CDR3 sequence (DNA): TGTGCCAGCAGTAGGACTAGCGGGAGTAACGAGCAGTACTTC.

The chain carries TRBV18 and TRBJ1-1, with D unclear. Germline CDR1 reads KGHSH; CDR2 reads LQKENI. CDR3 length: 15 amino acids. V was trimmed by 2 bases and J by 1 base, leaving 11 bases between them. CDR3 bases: TGTGCCAGCTCACCAGAAGACCTGACGAACACTGAAGCTTTCTTT. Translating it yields CASSPEDLTNTEAFF.